This T cell receptor (beta chain) was profiled in a study of T cell responses to AZD1222 COVID-19 vaccine. The CDR3 has 15 amino acids. Germline V gene sequence: CDR1 LNHDA, CDR2 SQIVND (reference sequence). V lost 4 bases to trimming and J lost 5 bases; unmatched junction nucleotides: 3. Measured with immunoSEQ multiplex PCR; TCRdb has only the in-frame clones, and not every one. The sample consists of roughly 190,000 clones, approximately 95% of them appearing once. The gene calls are TRBV19 and TRBJ2-1; 12 positions match TRBD2. This TCR came from an adult in good health. This specimen consisted of peripheral blood, obtained on day 0 of AZD1222 vaccination. CDR3 sequence (DNA): TGTGCCAGTAGTACGCGACTAGCGGGGGACAATGAGCAGTTCTTC. Encoded protein: CASSTRLAGDNEQFF.